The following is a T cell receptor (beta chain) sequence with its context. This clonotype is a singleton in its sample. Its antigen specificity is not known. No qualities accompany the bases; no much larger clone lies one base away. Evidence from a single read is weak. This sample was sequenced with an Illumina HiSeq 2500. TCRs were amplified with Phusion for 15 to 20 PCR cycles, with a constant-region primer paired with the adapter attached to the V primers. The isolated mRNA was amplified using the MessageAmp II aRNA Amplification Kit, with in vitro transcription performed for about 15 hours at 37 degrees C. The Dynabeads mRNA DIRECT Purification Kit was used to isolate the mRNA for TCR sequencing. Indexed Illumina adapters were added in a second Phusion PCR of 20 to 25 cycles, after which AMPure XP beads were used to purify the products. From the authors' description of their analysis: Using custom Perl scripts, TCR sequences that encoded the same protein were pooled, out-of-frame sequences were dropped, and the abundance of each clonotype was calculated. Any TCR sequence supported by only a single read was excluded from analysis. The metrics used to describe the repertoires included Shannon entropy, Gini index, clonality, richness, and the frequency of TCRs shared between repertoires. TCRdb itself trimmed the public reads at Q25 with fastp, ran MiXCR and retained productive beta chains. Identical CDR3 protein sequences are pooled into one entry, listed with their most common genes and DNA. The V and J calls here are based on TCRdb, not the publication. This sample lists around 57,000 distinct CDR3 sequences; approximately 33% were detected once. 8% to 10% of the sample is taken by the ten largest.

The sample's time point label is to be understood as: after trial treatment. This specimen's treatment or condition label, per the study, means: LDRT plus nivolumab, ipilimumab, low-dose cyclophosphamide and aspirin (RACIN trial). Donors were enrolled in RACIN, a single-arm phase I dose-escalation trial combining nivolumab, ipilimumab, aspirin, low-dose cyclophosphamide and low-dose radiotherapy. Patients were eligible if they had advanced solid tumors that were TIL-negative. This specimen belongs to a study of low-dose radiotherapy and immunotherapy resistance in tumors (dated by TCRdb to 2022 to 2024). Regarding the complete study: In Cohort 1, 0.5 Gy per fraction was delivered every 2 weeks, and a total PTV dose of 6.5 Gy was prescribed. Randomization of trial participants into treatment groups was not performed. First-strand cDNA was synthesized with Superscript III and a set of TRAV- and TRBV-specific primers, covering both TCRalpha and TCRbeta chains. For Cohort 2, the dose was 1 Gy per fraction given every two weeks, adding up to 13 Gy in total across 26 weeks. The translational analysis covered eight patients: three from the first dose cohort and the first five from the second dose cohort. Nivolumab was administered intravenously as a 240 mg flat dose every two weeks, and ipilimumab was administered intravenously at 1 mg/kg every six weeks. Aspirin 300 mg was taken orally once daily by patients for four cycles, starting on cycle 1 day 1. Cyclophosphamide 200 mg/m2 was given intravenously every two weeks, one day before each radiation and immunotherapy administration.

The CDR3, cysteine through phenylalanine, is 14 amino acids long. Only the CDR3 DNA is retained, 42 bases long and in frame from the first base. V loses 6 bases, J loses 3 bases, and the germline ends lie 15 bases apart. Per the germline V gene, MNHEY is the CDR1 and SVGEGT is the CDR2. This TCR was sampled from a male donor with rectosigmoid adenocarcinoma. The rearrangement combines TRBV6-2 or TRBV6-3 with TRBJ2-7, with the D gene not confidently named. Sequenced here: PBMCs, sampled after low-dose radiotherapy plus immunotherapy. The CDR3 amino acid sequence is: CASSEPGRVYEQYF. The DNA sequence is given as TGTGCCAGCAGCGAACCGGGCCGGGTCTACGAGCAGTACTTC.